The T cell receptor (beta chain) described here comes from a study of blood T cell repertoires in COVID-19. Turning to the study itself: Samples of COVID-19 (acute and convalescent) were obtained from the United States, Italy and Spain. From T cells, B-cell-depleted T cells, or PBMCs came the material, which was cDNA or gDNA.

TCRdb's copy holds only in-frame clones and misses some; the assay was immunoSEQ multiplex PCR. The repertoire consists of some 200,000 clones, with 65% to 90% occurring once and the leading ten covering about 2.4%. J gave up 2 bases and V 1 base, and 4 bases lay outside the gene matches. The CDR3 sequence is 17 residues long. Germline loops: CDR1 SEHNR, CDR2 FQNEAQ (reference sequence). Enrolment of Seattle patients took place during active infection, and they were followed longitudinally. Sequencing used peripheral blood. This clonotype was sampled from an older woman with COVID-19, enrolled during active disease. The rearrangement links TRBV7-9 to TRBJ2-2, with 10 bases lining up with TRBD2. CDR3 amino acids: CASSLEGTSANTGELFF. The DNA of the CDR3 is TGTGCCAGCAGCTTAGAAGGGACTAGCGCTAACACCGGGGAGCTGTTTTTT.